Listed below are T cell receptor beta chains from one sample, sequenced in a study. TCRdb processed the RT-PCR reads anew with MiXCR; each CDR3 protein has one entry. The table has almost 700,000 distinct CDR3 sequences, 14% seen once; the top ten hold roughly 3.9%. The sequencing input was memory CD4+ T cells from blood. The receptors originated from a female donor in good health, serving as a healthy control. Each CDR3 is given with its conserved first and last residue. The order of the fields is clone size, V gene, J gene, D gene, CDR3 protein, CDR3 DNA. A D gene is named only where the DNA matches it firmly. Clone sizes are given selectively: once, few, many, or a class where the clone is expanded.

few,TRBV7-2,TRBJ2-7,.,CASSADSTRAYEQYF,TGTGCCAGCAGCGCGGACTCAACTAGAGCCTACGAGCAGTACTTC
few,TRBV12-3/TRBV12-4,TRBJ2-3,.,CASTLGWDTQYF,TGTGCCAGCACCTTAGGTTGGGATACGCAGTATTTT
few,TRBV20-1,TRBJ1-5,.,CSARAGGKPQHF,TGCAGTGCTAGAGCTGGGGGGAAGCCCCAGCATTTT
few,TRBV9,TRBJ1-6,.,CASSPGTPNSPLHF,TGTGCCAGCAGCCCTGGGACCCCTAATTCACCCCTCCACTTT
many,TRBV20-1,TRBJ2-3,TRBD1,CSARPRGRGADTQYF,TGCAGTGCTAGACCCAGGGGGCGCGGTGCAGATACGCAGTATTTT
.,TRBV20-1,TRBJ2-5,.,CSARGHLKETQYF,TGCAGTGCTAGAGGACACCTAAAAGAGACCCAGTACTTC
.,TRBV5-1,TRBJ1-1,.,CASSVGDFRFSTEAFF,TGCGCCAGCAGTGTAGGGGATTTCCGTTTTAGCACTGAAGCTTTCTTT
few,TRBV6-2/TRBV6-3,TRBJ2-4,TRBD1,CASRLDSTGAWNIQYF,TGTGCCAGCAGATTAGATTCTACAGGGGCATGGAACATTCAGTACTTC
few,TRBV12-3/TRBV12-4,TRBJ2-7,TRBD1,CASSTQGMDYEQYF,TGTGCCAGCAGTACACAGGGGATGGACTACGAGCAGTACTTC
many,TRBV7-9,TRBJ1-3,.,CASIGSGGQAKSGNTIYF,TGTGCCAGCATCGGATCCGGGGGGCAGGCCAAATCTGGAAACACCATATATTTT